Listed below are T cell receptor beta chains from one sample, sequenced in a study of blood T cell repertoires in COVID-19. Using immunoSEQ multiplex PCR, the repertoire was profiled, and TCRdb retains in-frame clones only, with some absent. The sample contains approximately 210,000 clones, 88% of which appear only once. Sequenced input: PBMCs or T cells enriched from blood (not recorded which). Receptors were obtained from a woman between 50 and 59 years old with acute COVID-19. Both conserved end residues are part of each CDR3. A D gene is named only where the DNA matches it firmly. For some rows the clone size is stated as once, few or many, or as a class when expanded; others skip it.

>TRBJ2-1|NA|TRBV29-1|NA
CSVDEESSYNEQFF
TGCAGCGTTGATGAAGAGAGCTCCTACAATGAGCAGTTCTTC
>TRBJ2-1|NA|TRBV15|NA
CATRFREASNEQFF
TGTGCCACCAGATTCAGGGAAGCCTCCAATGAGCAGTTCTTC
>TRBJ1-5|NA|TRBV6-5|TRBD1
CASLDREPNQPQHF
TGTGCCAGTCTCGACAGGGAACCCAATCAGCCCCAGCATTTT
>TRBJ2-1|NA|TRBV27|NA
CASSLGGTSYNEQFF
TGTGCCAGCAGTTTAGGGGGGACTTCCTACAATGAGCAGTTCTTC
>TRBJ2-2|NA|TRBV2|NA
CASSEAPHRVRNTGELFF
TGTGCCAGCAGTGAAGCACCCCACAGGGTTAGAAACACCGGGGAGCTGTTTTTT
>TRBJ1-2|NA|TRBV25-1|TRBD1
CASGAQGEKVYGYTF
TGTGCCTCCGGGGCCCAGGGGGAGAAGGTCTATGGCTACACCTTC
>TRBJ1-5|NA|TRBV30|NA
CAWSGTSNQPQHF
TGTGCCTGGAGTGGGACAAGCAATCAGCCCCAGCATTTT
>TRBJ2-5|NA|TRBV13|NA
CASSPGRGKLETQYF
TGTGCCAGCAGCCCCGGGAGAGGGAAACTAGAGACCCAGTACTTC
>TRBJ1-1|NA|TRBV4-3|TRBD1
CASSQDDRGRKAFF
TGCGCCAGCAGCCAAGATGATAGGGGGCGAAAAGCTTTCTTT
>TRBJ2-1|NA|TRBV5-1|TRBD1
CASSVPGQGAGEQFF
TGCGCCAGCAGCGTGCCGGGACAGGGGGCAGGTGAGCAGTTCTTC
>TRBJ1-5|NA|TRBV4-3|NA
CASSQEWTVLTVSNQPQHF
TGCGCCAGCAGCCAAGAGTGGACAGTCCTTACCGTTAGCAATCAGCCCCAGCATTTT
>TRBJ2-3|NA|TRBV7-6|NA
CASSIQGITDTQYF
TGTGCCAGCAGCATACAGGGTATCACAGATACGCAGTATTTT
>TRBJ2-5|few|TRBV18|NA
CASSPIEKGAQYF
TGTGCCAGCTCCCCCATTGAAAAAGGGGCCCAGTACTTC
>TRBJ1-1|NA|TRBV13|TRBD1
CASHRTGKERDTEAFF
TGTGCCAGCCACCGGACAGGGAAGGAGAGGGACACTGAAGCTTTCTTT
>TRBJ2-3|NA|TRBV11-3|TRBD2
CASSSKGGRARDTQYF
TGTGCCAGCAGCTCAAAAGGCGGGAGGGCCAGAGATACGCAGTATTTT
>TRBJ2-3|NA|TRBV5-1|NA
CASSDNSEGFTDTQYF
TGCGCCAGCAGCGACAACAGTGAGGGCTTCACAGATACGCAGTATTTT
>TRBJ2-7|NA|TRBV14|NA
CASSQGGHVNYEQYF
TGTGCCAGCAGCCAGGGAGGTCACGTCAACTACGAGCAGTACTTC
>TRBJ2-7|NA|TRBV24-1|NA
CATSSPGNSYEQYF
TGTGCCACCAGCTCACCAGGGAACTCCTACGAGCAGTACTTC
>TRBJ1-1|NA|TRBV30|NA
CAWSVLAEAFF
TGTGCCTGGAGTGTACTCGCTGAAGCTTTCTTT
>TRBJ2-1|NA|TRBV7-9|NA
CASSYVETAGEQFF
TGTGCCAGCAGCTATGTAGAGACCGCGGGTGAGCAGTTCTTC
>TRBJ2-7|NA|TRBV4-3|NA
CASSQDLAAAYEQYF
TGCGCCAGCAGCCAAGATCTAGCTGCGGCCTACGAGCAGTACTTC
>TRBJ2-3|NA|TRBV11-3|TRBD2
CASSFGGADTQYF
TGTGCCAGCAGCTTCGGGGGGGCAGATACGCAGTATTTT
>TRBJ1-4|NA|TRBV28|NA
CASRPGGEKLFF
TGTGCCAGCAGGCCGGGGGGTGAAAAACTGTTTTTT
>TRBJ2-1|NA|TRBV7-2|NA
CASSPPPLATYNEQFF
TGTGCCAGCAGCCCACCCCCGCTAGCGACCTACAATGAGCAGTTCTTC
>TRBJ1-4|once|TRBV19|TRBD1
CASSILGTANQKLFF
TGTGCCAGTAGTATTCTCGGGACAGCAAATCAAAAACTGTTTTTT
>TRBJ1-5|NA|TRBV6-1|NA
CASSETGQGQPQHF
TGTGCCAGCAGTGAGACAGGCCAGGGTCAGCCCCAGCATTTT
>TRBJ2-7|NA|TRBV18|NA
CASSLPGSVSYEQYF
TGTGCCAGCTCCCTACCCGGGTCAGTGTCCTACGAGCAGTACTTC
>TRBJ2-7|once|TRBV28|NA
CASSWADEQYF
TGTGCCAGCAGTTGGGCAGACGAGCAGTACTTC
>TRBJ1-5|NA|TRBV28|NA
CASSPNRVNQPQHF
TGTGCCAGCAGCCCGAACAGGGTCAATCAGCCCCAGCATTTT
>TRBJ2-1|NA|TRBV27|NA
CASSLQGPMGNEQFF
TGTGCCAGCAGTTTGCAGGGTCCCATGGGCAATGAGCAGTTCTTC
>TRBJ2-1|NA|TRBV15|TRBD2
CASSGTNYNEQFF
TGTGCCTCCTCCGGGACTAACTACAATGAGCAGTTCTTC
>TRBJ1-5|NA|TRBV2|NA
CASSERVSGNQPQHF
TGTGCCAGCAGTGAACGGGTTTCGGGCAATCAGCCCCAGCATTTT
>TRBJ2-5|once|TRBV3-1/TRBV3-2|NA
CASSQRSSRGTQYF
TGTGCCAGCAGCCAAAGGTCATCACGAGGGACCCAGTACTTC
>TRBJ2-5|NA|TRBV7-2|TRBD2
CASSLAIMGEGLVETQYF
TGTGCCAGCAGCTTAGCTATCATGGGGGAGGGCCTCGTGGAGACCCAGTACTTC
>TRBJ2-2|NA|TRBV4-3|NA
CASSQDQAPFTSGGELFF
TGCGCCAGCAGCCAAGATCAGGCCCCGTTTACCAGTGGCGGGGAGCTGTTTTTT
>TRBJ2-1|once|TRBV7-9|TRBD2
CASSFASGSLNEQFF
TGTGCCAGCAGCTTTGCCAGCGGGAGCCTCAATGAGCAGTTCTTC
>TRBJ1-1|once|TRBV4-1|TRBD1
CASSPWTGEVTEAFF
TGCGCCAGCTCTCCTTGGACAGGGGAGGTTACTGAAGCTTTCTTT
>TRBJ1-5|NA|TRBV28|NA
CASSLRLGNQPQHF
TGTGCCAGCAGTTTACGGTTGGGCAATCAGCCCCAGCATTTT
>TRBJ2-1|NA|TRBV3-1/TRBV3-2|NA
CASSQGGANSYNEQFF
TGTGCCAGCAGCCAAGGTGGGGCCAACTCCTACAATGAGCAGTTCTTC
>TRBJ1-1|NA|TRBV28|NA
CASSLKAGLNTEAFF
TGTGCCAGCAGTTTAAAGGCAGGGTTGAACACTGAAGCTTTCTTT
>TRBJ1-2|NA|TRBV5-1|NA
CASSPGVYGYTF
TGCGCCAGCAGTCCAGGGGTATATGGCTACACCTTC
>TRBJ2-1|NA|TRBV11-2|TRBD2
CASSWTRGYYNEQFF
TGTGCCAGCAGCTGGACTAGGGGTTACTACAATGAGCAGTTCTTC
>TRBJ1-4|NA|TRBV14|NA
CASSQEGQGALSSEKLFF
TGTGCCAGCAGCCAAGAGGGGCAGGGTGCGCTTTCGAGTGAAAAACTGTTTTTT
>TRBJ1-1|NA|TRBV9|NA
CASSVEGARITEAFF
TGTGCCAGCAGCGTAGAAGGGGCTCGTATCACTGAAGCTTTCTTT
>TRBJ2-1|NA|TRBV7-6|TRBD2
CASSSPGGRADEQFF
TGTGCCAGCAGCTCTCCTGGCGGGAGGGCCGATGAGCAGTTCTTC
>TRBJ2-7|once|TRBV9|TRBD1
CASSTRDRGQREQYF
TGTGCCAGCAGCACCCGGGACAGGGGGCAAAGGGAGCAGTACTTC
>TRBJ1-3|NA|TRBV7-6|TRBD1
CATMGDRSYTIYF
TGTGCCACCATGGGGGACAGGTCGTACACCATATATTTT
>TRBJ2-1|NA|TRBV7-9|NA
CAVGGVSSYNEQFF
TGTGCCGTTGGGGGCGTAAGCTCCTACAATGAGCAGTTCTTC
>TRBJ2-3|NA|TRBV27|NA
CASRKTGRSTDTQYF
TGTGCCAGCAGGAAGACAGGCCGAAGCACAGATACGCAGTATTTT
>TRBJ2-1|NA|TRBV5-1|TRBD2
CASSLAGYSGDEQFF
TGCGCCAGCAGCTTGGCAGGGTATAGCGGGGATGAGCAGTTCTTC
>TRBJ1-3|NA|TRBV2|TRBD1
CASEVQGTGNTIYF
TGTGCCAGCGAAGTACAGGGGACTGGAAACACCATATATTTT
>TRBJ2-5|NA|TRBV5-8|NA
CASSRRVQETQYF
TGTGCCAGCAGCCGGAGAGTCCAAGAGACCCAGTACTTC
>TRBJ2-7|once|TRBV7-2|TRBD1
CASSPGQGAREQYF
TGTGCCAGCAGCCCCGGACAGGGGGCGCGCGAGCAGTACTTC
>TRBJ1-3|NA|TRBV5-1|NA
CASSLGSSGNTIYF
TGCGCCAGCAGCTTGGGCAGCTCTGGAAACACCATATATTTT
>TRBJ2-1|NA|TRBV15|NA
CATSRDYNVYNEQFF
TGTGCCACCAGCAGAGATTACAATGTCTACAATGAGCAGTTCTTC